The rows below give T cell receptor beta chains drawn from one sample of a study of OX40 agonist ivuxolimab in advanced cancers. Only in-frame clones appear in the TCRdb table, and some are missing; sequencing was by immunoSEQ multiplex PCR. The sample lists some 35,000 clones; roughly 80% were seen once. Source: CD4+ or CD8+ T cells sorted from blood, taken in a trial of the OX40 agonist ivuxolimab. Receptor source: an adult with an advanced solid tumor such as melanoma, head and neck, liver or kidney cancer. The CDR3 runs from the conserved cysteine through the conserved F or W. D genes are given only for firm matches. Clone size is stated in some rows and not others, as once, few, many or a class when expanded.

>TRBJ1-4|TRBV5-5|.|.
CASSLVPPAQGLATNEKLFF
TGTGCCAGCAGCTTGGTCCCTCCCGCCCAGGGGCTAGCAACTAATGAAAAACTGTTTTTT
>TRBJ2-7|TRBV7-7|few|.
CASSPTLGLEQYF
TGTGCCAGCAGTCCTACACTAGGGCTCGAGCAGTACTTC
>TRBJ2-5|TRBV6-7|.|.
CASRNSGLEETQYF
TGTGCCAGCAGAAACTCGGGACTTGAGGAGACCCAGTACTTC
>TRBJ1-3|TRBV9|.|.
CASSVGGNTIYF
TGTGCCAGCAGCGTAGGGGGAAACACCATATATTTT
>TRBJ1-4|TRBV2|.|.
CASSDGQGDKLFF
TGTGCCAGCAGTGATGGCCAGGGAGACAAACTGTTTTTT
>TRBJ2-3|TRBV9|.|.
CASNSGTLTDTQYF
TGTGCCAGCAACTCCGGGACTCTTACAGATACGCAGTATTTT
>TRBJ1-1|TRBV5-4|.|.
CASSSGREAFF
TGTGCCAGCAGCTCGGGTCGTGAAGCTTTCTTT
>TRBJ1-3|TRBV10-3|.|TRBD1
CAISESNPPGGPGNTIYF
TGTGCCATCAGTGAGTCGAACCCCCCAGGGGGCCCTGGAAACACCATATATTTT
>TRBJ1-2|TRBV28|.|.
CASSLPFGPYGYTF
TGTGCCAGCAGTTTACCCTTCGGGCCCTATGGCTACACCTTC
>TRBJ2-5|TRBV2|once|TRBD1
CASRTGPETQYF
TGTGCCAGCAGGACAGGGCCAGAGACCCAGTACTTC
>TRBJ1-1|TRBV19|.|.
CASSKRTELMNTEAFF
TGTGCCAGTAGTAAACGGACAGAATTAATGAACACTGAAGCTTTCTTT
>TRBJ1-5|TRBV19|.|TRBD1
CASSLPRGQGVSQPQHF
TGTGCCAGTAGTCTGCCGAGAGGACAGGGGGTCAGTCAGCCCCAGCATTTT
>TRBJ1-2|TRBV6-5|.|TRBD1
CASSLSGDRNYGYTF
TGTGCCAGCAGTTTATCGGGGGACAGGAACTATGGCTACACCTTC
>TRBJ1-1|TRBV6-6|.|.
CASLTVNTEAFF
TGTGCCAGCCTGACAGTGAACACTGAAGCTTTCTTT
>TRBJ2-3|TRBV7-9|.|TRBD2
CASSFTASWTSGMVDTQYF
TGTGCCAGCAGCTTTACAGCCTCGTGGACTAGCGGGATGGTAGATACGCAGTATTTT
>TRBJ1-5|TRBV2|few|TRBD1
CASSEIQGDQPQHF
TGTGCCAGCAGTGAAATACAGGGGGATCAGCCCCAGCATTTT
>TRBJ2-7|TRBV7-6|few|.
CASSYGPPGIWEQYF
TGTGCCAGCAGCTATGGGCCACCGGGTATTTGGGAGCAGTACTTC
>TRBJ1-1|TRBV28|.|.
CAIKDISNTEAFF
TGTGCCATCAAAGACATATCGAACACTGAAGCTTTCTTT
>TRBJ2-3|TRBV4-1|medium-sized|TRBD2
CASSPIRPGLGVLDTQYF
TGCGCCAGCAGCCCAATTAGGCCGGGACTAGGGGTGCTTGATACGCAGTATTTT
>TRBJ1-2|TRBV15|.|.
CATSPEGGMDRPGGYTF
TGTGCCACCAGCCCCGAGGGAGGAATGGACCGGCCCGGAGGCTACACCTTC
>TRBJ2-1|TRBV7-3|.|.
CASSLMGPGGEQFF
TGTGCCAGCAGCTTAATGGGACCTGGGGGTGAGCAGTTCTTC
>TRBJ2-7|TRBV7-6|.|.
CASSRTFPYEQYF
TGTGCCAGCAGTAGGACATTTCCCTACGAGCAGTACTTC
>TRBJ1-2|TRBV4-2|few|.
CASSQAHGQPEGYTF
TGTGCCAGCAGCCAAGCTCACGGACAGCCTGAAGGCTACACCTTC
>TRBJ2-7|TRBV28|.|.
CASSWAYRTYEQYF
TGTGCCAGCAGTTGGGCTTATCGAACCTACGAGCAGTACTTC
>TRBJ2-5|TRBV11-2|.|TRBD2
CASSFLAGGPGETQYF
TGTGCCAGCAGCTTCCTAGCGGGAGGGCCGGGGGAGACCCAGTACTTC
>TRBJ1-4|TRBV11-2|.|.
CASSLEQLNEKLFF
TGTGCCAGCAGCTTAGAGCAGCTTAATGAAAAACTGTTTTTT
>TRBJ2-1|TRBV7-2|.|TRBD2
CASSMGLYNEQFF
TGTGCCAGCAGCATGGGACTATACAATGAGCAGTTCTTC
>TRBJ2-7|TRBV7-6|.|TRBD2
CASSPGTSGMTYEQYF
TGTGCCAGCAGCCCCGGGACTAGCGGAATGACCTACGAGCAGTACTTC
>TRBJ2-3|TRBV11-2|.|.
CASSLEGDTQYF
TGTGCCAGCAGCTTAGAGGGGGATACGCAGTATTTT
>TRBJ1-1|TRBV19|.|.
CASSIGGIWAGYEAFF
TGTGCCAGTAGTATAGGCGGTATATGGGCCGGGTATGAAGCTTTCTTT
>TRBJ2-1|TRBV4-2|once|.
CASSRLPNEQFF
TGTGCCAGCAGTCGATTGCCCAATGAGCAGTTCTTC
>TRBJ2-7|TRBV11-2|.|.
CASSLARGKYEQYF
TGTGCCAGCAGCTTAGCACGCGGGAAGTACGAGCAGTACTTC
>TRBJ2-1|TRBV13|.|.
CASSLRSGGDNEQFF
TGTGCCAGCAGCTTAAGATCCGGCGGTGACAATGAGCAGTTCTTC
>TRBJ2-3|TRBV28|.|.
CASSPGLTDTQYF
TGTGCCAGCAGTCCGGGGCTCACAGATACGCAGTATTTT
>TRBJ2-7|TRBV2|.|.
CASGSVSSYEQYF
TGTGCCAGCGGCTCTGTCAGTTCCTACGAGCAGTACTTC
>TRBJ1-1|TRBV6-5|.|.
CASRPGMNTEAFF
TGTGCCAGCAGACCGGGGATGAACACTGAAGCTTTCTTT
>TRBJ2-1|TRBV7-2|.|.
CASSYNEQFF
TGTGCCAGCAGCTACAATGAGCAGTTCTTC